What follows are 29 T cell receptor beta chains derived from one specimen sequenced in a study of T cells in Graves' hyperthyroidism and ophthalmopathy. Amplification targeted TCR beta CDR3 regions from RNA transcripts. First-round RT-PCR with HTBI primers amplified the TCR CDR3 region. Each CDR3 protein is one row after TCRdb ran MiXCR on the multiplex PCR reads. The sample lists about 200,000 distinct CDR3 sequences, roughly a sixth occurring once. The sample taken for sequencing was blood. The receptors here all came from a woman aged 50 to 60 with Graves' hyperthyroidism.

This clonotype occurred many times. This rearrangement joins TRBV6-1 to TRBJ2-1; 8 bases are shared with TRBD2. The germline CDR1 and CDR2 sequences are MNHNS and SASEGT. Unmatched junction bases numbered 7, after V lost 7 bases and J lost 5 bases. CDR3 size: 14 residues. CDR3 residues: CASILWRGDNEQFF. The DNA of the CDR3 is TGTGCCAGCATACTTTGGCGGGGGGACAATGAGCAGTTCTTC.

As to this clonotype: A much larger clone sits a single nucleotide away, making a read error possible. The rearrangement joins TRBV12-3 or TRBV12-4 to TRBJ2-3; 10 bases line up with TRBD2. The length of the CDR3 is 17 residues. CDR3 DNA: TGTTCCAGCAGTTTACCCGGACTAGCGGCTAGCACAGATACGCAGTATTTT. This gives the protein CSSSLPGLAASTDTQYF.

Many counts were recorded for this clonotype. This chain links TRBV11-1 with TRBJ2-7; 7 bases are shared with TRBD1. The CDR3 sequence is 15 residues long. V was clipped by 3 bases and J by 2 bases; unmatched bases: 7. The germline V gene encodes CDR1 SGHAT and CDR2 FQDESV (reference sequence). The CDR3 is CASSFRFQGAYEQYF. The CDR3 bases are TGTGCCAGCAGCTTTCGATTCCAGGGGGCCTACGAGCAGTACTTC.

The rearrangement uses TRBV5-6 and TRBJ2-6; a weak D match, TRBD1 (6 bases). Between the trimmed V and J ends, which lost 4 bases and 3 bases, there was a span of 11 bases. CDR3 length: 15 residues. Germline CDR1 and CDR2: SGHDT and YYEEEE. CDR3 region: CASSPGVGGANVLTF. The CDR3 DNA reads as TGTGCCAGCAGCCCAGGGGTCGGTGGGGCCAACGTCCTGACTTTC.

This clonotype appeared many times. Here the CDR3 reads CAIVSSGSYEQYF. The CDR3 nucleotides read TGTGCCATCGTGTCCAGCGGGAGTTACGAGCAGTACTTC. The chain combines TRBV10-3 with TRBJ2-7; 8 bases agree with TRBD2. The V segment lost 8 bases and the J segment 4 bases; nucleotides outside the gene matches: 7. The germline V gene has CDR1 ENHRY and CDR2 SYGVKD. This CDR3 comprises 13 residues.

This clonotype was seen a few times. The CDR3 loop is CASSAVPGQATNTEAFF. The CDR3 DNA reads as TGTGCCAGCAGCGCAGTCCCGGGACAGGCTACGAACACTGAAGCTTTCTTT. V gene TRBV9 combines with J gene TRBJ1-1, with 8 bases that match TRBD1. V was clipped by 3 bases and J by 1 base; unmatched bases: 11. Germline lookup yields CDR1 SGDLS and CDR2 YYNGEE. The CDR3 length is 17 residues.

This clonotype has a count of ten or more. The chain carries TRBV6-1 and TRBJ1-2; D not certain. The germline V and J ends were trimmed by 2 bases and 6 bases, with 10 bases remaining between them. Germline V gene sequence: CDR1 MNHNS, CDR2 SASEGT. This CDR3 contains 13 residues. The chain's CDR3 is CASSEPATDGYTF. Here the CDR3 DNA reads TGTGCCAGCAGTGAACCTGCCACGGATGGCTACACCTTC.

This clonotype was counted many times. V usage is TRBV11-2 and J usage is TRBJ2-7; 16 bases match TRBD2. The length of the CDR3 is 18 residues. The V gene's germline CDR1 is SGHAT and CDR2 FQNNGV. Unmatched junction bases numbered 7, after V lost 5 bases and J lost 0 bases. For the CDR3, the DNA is TGTGCCAGCAGCGGGACTAGCGGGAGGGCCCTCCCCTCCTACGAGCAGTACTTC. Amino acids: CASSGTSGRALPSYEQYF.

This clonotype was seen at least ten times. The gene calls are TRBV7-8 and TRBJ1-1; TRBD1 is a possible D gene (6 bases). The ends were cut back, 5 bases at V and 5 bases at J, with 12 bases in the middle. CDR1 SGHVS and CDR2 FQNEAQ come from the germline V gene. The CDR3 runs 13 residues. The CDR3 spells CASSIQGSTEAFF. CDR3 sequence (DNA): TGTGCCAGCAGCATCCAGGGGAGTACTGAAGCTTTCTTT.

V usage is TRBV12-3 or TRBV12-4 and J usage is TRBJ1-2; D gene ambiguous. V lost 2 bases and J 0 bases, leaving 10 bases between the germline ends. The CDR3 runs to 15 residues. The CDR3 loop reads CASSLSLSANYGYTF. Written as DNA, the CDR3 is TGTGCCAGCAGTTTAAGTCTGTCAGCTAACTATGGCTACACCTTC.

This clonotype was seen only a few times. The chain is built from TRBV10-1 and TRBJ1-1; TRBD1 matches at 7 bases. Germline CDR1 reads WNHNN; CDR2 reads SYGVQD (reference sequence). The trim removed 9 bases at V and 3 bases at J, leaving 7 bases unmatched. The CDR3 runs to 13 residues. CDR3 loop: CASGTAEDTEAFF. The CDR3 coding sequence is TGCGCCAGTGGGACAGCAGAAGACACTGAAGCTTTCTTT.

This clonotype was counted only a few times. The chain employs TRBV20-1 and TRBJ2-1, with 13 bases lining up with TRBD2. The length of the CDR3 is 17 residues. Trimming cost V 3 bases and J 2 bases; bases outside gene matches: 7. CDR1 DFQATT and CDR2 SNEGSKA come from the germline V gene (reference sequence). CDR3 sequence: CSARPTSGRSPYNEQFF. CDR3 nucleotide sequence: TGCAGTGCTAGGCCGACTAGCGGGAGGAGTCCCTACAATGAGCAGTTCTTC.

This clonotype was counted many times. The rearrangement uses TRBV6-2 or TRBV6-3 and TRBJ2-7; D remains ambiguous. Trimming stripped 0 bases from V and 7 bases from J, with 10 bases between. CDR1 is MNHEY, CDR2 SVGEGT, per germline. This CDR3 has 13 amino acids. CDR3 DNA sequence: TGTGCCAGCAGTTACTCCCCCCTAAAAGAGCAGTACTTC. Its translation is CASSYSPLKEQYF.

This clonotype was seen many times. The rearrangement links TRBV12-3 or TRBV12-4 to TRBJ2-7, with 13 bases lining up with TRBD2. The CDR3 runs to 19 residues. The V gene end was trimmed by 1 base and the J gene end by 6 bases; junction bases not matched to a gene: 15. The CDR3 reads CASSLGLTSGRYTPSEQYF. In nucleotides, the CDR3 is TGTGCCAGCAGTTTAGGTCTGACTAGCGGGAGGTACACGCCAAGCGAGCAGTACTTC.

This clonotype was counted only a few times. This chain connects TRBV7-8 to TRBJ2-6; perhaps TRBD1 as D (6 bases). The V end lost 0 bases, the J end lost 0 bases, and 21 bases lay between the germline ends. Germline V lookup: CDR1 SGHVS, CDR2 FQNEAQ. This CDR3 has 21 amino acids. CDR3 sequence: CASSLAIWTVIPRSGANVLTF. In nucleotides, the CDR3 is TGTGCCAGCAGCTTAGCCATATGGACAGTGATACCTCGCTCTGGGGCCAACGTCCTGACTTTC. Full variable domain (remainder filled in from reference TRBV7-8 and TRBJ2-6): GAGVSQSPRYKVAKRGQDVALRCDPISGHVSLFWYQQALGQGPEFLTYFQNEAQLDKSGLPSDRFFAERPEGSVSTLKIQRTQQEDSAVYLCASSLAIWTVIPRSGANVLTFGAGSRLTVL.

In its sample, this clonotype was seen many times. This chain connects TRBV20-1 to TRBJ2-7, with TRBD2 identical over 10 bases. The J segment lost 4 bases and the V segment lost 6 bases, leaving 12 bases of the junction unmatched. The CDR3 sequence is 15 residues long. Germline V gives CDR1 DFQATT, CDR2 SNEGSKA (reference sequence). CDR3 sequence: CSAIPEAGGPYEQYF. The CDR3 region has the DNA TGCAGTGCGATACCAGAAGCGGGAGGGCCATACGAGCAGTACTTC.

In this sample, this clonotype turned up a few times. CDR3 sequence reads: CASSPDGVISPLHF. The CDR3 region has the DNA TGTGCCAGCAGCCCCGATGGGGTTATTTCACCCCTCCACTTT. The chain carries TRBV7-9 and TRBJ1-6; D gene ambiguous. This CDR3 region has 14 residues. Germline V gene sequence: CDR1 SEHNR, CDR2 FQNEAQ (reference sequence). The V and J ends lost 5 bases and 9 bases respectively, with 14 bases between them.

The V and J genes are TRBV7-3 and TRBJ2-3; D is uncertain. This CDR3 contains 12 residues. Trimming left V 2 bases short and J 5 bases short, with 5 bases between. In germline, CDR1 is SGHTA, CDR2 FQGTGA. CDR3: CASSLPGDTQYF. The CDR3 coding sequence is TGTGCCAGCAGCTTACCGGGAGATACGCAGTATTTT.

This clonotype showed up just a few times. The CDR3 spells CSARLAGGSGELFF. The CDR3 bases are TGCAGTGCTCGGCTAGCGGGAGGGTCCGGGGAGCTGTTTTTT. The J gene is TRBJ2-2, the V gene TRBV20-1, with 12 bases aligning to TRBD2. Germline loops: CDR1 DFQATT, CDR2 SNEGSKA (reference sequence). V lost 5 bases to trimming and J lost 6 bases; unmatched junction nucleotides: 4. The CDR3 has 14 amino acids.

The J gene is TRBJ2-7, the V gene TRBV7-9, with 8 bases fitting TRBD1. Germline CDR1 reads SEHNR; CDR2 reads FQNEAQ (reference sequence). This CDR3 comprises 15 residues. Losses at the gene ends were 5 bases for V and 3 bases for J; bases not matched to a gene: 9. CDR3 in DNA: TGTGCCAGCAGCCCAGGAGGACAGGGACGCTACGAGCAGTACTTC. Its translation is CASSPGGQGRYEQYF.

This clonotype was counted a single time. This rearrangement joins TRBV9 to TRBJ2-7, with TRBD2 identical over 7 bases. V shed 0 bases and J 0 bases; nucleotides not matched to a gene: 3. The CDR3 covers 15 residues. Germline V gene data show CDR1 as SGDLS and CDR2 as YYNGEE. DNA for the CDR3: TGTGCCAGCAGCGTAGGGGGGGGGAACTCCTACGAGCAGTACTTC. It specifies CASSVGGGNSYEQYF.

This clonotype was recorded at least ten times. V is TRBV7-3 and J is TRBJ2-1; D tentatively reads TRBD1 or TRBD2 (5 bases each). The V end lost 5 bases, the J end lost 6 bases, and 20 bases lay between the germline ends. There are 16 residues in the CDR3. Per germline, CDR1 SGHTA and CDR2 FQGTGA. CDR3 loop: CASSPSGSRGRNEQFF. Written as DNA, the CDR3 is TGTGCCAGCAGCCCCTCCGGTTCTCGGGGACGCAATGAGCAGTTCTTC.

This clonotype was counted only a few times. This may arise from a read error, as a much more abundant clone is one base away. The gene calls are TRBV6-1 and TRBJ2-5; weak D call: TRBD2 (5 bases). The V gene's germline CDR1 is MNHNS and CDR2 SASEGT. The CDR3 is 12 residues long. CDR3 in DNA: TGTGCCGGCAGGACGGGACAAGAGACCCAGTACTTC. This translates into CAGRTGQETQYF.

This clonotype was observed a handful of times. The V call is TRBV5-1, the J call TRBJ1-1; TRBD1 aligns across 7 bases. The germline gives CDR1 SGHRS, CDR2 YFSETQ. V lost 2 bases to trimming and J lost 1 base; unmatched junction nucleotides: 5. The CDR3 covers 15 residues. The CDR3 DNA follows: TGCGCCAGCAGCTTAAGACAGGGACCGAACACTGAAGCTTTCTTT. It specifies CASSLRQGPNTEAFF.

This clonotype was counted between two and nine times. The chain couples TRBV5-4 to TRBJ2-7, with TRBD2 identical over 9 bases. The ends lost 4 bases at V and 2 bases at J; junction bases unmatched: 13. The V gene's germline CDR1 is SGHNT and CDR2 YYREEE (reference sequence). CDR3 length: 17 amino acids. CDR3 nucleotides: TGTGCCAGCAGCCGGGGGGTTAGCGGGAGAGAACCCTACGAGCAGTACTTC. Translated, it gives CASSRGVSGREPYEQYF.

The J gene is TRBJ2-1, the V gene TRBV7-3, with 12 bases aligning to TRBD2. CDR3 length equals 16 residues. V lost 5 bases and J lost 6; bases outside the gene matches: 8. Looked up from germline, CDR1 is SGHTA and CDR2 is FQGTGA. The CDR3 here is CASSILGLAGVNEQFF. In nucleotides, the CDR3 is TGTGCCAGCAGCATCTTGGGACTAGCGGGCGTCAATGAGCAGTTCTTC.

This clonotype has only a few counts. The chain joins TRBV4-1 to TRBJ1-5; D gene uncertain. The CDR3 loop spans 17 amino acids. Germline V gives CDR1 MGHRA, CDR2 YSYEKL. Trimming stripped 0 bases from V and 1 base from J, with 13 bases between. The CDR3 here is CASSQEGLLFSNQPQHF. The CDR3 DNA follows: TGCGCCAGCAGCCAAGAGGGTCTTTTATTCAGCAATCAGCCCCAGCATTTT.

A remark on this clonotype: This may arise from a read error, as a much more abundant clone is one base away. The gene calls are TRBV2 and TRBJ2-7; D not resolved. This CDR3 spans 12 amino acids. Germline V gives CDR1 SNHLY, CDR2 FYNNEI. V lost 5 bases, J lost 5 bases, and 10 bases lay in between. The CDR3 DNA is TGTGCCAGCAGTCCTCCGGGTGACGAGCAGTACTTC. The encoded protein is CASSPPGDEQYF.

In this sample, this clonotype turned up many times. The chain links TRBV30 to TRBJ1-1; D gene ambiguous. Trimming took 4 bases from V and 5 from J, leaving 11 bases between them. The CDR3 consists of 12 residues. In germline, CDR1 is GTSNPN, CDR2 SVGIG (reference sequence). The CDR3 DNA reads TGTGCCTGGACTCTCGGTCGGACTGAAGCTTTCTTT. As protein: CAWTLGRTEAFF.